The rows below give T cell receptor beta chains drawn from one sample of a study of CD8+CD57+ T cells in acquired aplastic anemia. TCRdb re-derived calls from the reads in MiXCR, one entry per CDR3 protein. The table includes fewer than 150,000 distinct CDR3 sequences, more than 40% detected once. What was sequenced was sorted CD4+, CD8+, or CD8+CD57+ T cells (not recorded which) from PBMCs. Receptor source: a human donor in good health, serving as a control. Each CDR3 is given with its conserved first and last residue. D genes are given only for firm matches. Some rows mark clone size as missing; the rest say once, few, many or name a class of expanded clone.

abundance	v_gene	d_gene	j_gene	CDR3aa	CDR3nt
NA	TRBV7-2	NA	TRBJ1-1	CASSPGPSNTEAFF	TGTGCCAGCAGCCCGGGACCTTCGAACACTGAAGCTTTCTTT
NA	TRBV20-1	TRBD2	TRBJ2-3	CSAEGTREGDTQYF	TGCAGTGCTGAAGGGACTAGGGAAGGGGATACGCAGTATTTT
many	TRBV7-3	NA	TRBJ1-1	CASSLRMNTEAFF	TGTGCCAGCAGCTTAAGAATGAACACTGAAGCTTTCTTT
NA	TRBV24-1	TRBD1	TRBJ2-7	CATSAGQVSEQYF	TGTGCCACCAGTGCGGGACAGGTTAGCGAGCAGTACTTC
NA	TRBV2	NA	TRBJ1-1	CAIRTMNTEAFF	TGTGCGATCAGGACGATGAACACTGAAGCTTTCTTT
many	TRBV19	NA	TRBJ1-3	CASKNPSPSGNTIYF	TGTGCCAGCAAAAACCCGTCCCCCTCTGGAAACACCATATATTTT
many	TRBV6-1	NA	TRBJ1-6	CASRTQMSSYNSPLHF	TGTGCCAGCAGGACACAGATGAGCTCCTATAATTCACCCCTCCACTTT
many	TRBV27	NA	TRBJ1-5	CASSLFGGRGNQPQHF	TGTGCCAGCAGTTTATTTGGGGGCAGGGGCAATCAGCCCCAGCATTTT
NA	TRBV19	TRBD1	TRBJ1-4	CASEQGAATNEKLFF	TGTGCTAGTGAGCAGGGGGCAGCAACTAATGAAAAACTGTTTTTT
once	TRBV7-8	TRBD1	TRBJ2-1	CASSLYRGADNEQFF	TGTGCCAGCAGCTTATACAGGGGGGCCGACAATGAGCAGTTCTTC
many	TRBV5-1	NA	TRBJ2-7	CASSLDLREQYF	TGCGCCAGCAGCTTGGATCTTAGGGAGCAGTACTTC
many	TRBV11-3	NA	TRBJ2-7	CASSWTHEQYF	TGTGCCAGCAGCTGGACGCACGAGCAGTACTTC
NA	TRBV15	TRBD1	TRBJ2-3	CATSGRQGTVTDTQYF	TGTGCCACCAGCGGCCGACAGGGGACTGTGACAGATACGCAGTATTTT
few	TRBV2	NA	TRBJ2-7	CASRPDSYEQYF	TGTGCCAGCAGACCCGACAGCTACGAGCAGTACTTC
NA	TRBV10-3	NA	TRBJ2-6	CASSFKGGPGANVLTF	TGTGCCAGCAGTTTTAAGGGGGGGCCTGGGGCCAACGTCCTGACTTTC
many	TRBV19	TRBD1	TRBJ2-2	CASSSRTGTGELFF	TGTGCCAGTAGTTCCCGGACAGGGACCGGGGAGCTGTTTTTT
NA	TRBV2	NA	TRBJ2-5	CASSVSAAETQYF	TGTGCCAGCAGTGTCTCGGCAGCGGAGACCCAGTACTTC
once	TRBV20-1	NA	TRBJ2-7	CSGSQGSSSEQYF	TGCAGTGGCAGCCAGGGCTCTTCCTCCGAGCAGTACTTC
many	TRBV20-1	TRBD2	TRBJ2-5	CSTRGGLETQYF	TGCAGTACCCGGGGGGGCCTAGAGACCCAGTACTTC
many	TRBV20-1	TRBD1	TRBJ1-6	CSARARQGVLPLHF	TGCAGTGCTAGGGCTCGACAGGGCGTGCTCCCCCTCCACTTT
NA	TRBV2	NA	TRBJ2-2	CASIPSTGITGELFF	TGTGCCAGCATCCCCTCCACAGGGATCACCGGGGAGCTGTTTTTT
many	TRBV6-1	NA	TRBJ1-5	CASTKRPFEQPQHF	TGTGCCAGCACCAAACGTCCTTTTGAACAGCCCCAGCATTTT
NA	TRBV25-1	NA	TRBJ2-1	CASSEGDAGFEFF	TGTGCCAGCAGCGAAGGGGACGCCGGTTTTGAGTTCTTC
NA	TRBV11-2	TRBD1	TRBJ1-2	CAISGPTGGETNYGYTF	TGTGCCATCAGTGGCCCGACAGGGGGCGAAACTAACTATGGCTACACCTTC
NA	TRBV11-1	NA	TRBJ2-1	CASSPSRDAYNEQFF	TGTGCCAGCAGCCCATCCAGGGACGCCTACAATGAGCAGTTCTTC
NA	TRBV25-1	NA	TRBJ1-2	CASSEFERGYTF	TGTGCCAGCAGTGAATTTGAGAGGGGCTACACCTTC
NA	TRBV18	NA	TRBJ2-4	CASSLNREGNIQYF	TGTGCCAGCTCACTAAACAGGGAGGGAAACATTCAGTACTTC
NA	TRBV2	TRBD1	TRBJ1-2	CASSGDSHGYTF	TGTGCCAGCAGTGGGGACAGTCACGGCTACACCTTC
NA	TRBV5-1	NA	TRBJ2-7	CASSLGGKFYEQYF	TGCGCCAGCAGCCTCGGTGGGAAGTTTTACGAGCAGTACTTC
NA	TRBV19	TRBD1	TRBJ1-3	CATSGTGVGNTIYF	TGTGCCACCTCCGGGACAGGGGTTGGAAACACCATATATTTT
NA	TRBV20-1	NA	TRBJ2-1	CSARGGKNEQFF	TGCAGTGCTAGAGGGGGGAAGAACGAGCAGTTCTTC
NA	TRBV20-1	NA	TRBJ2-1	CSARAGGANNEQFF	TGCAGTGCTAGAGCGGGGGGCGCGAACAATGAGCAGTTCTTC
NA	TRBV7-9	NA	TRBJ2-7	CASSPSVEQYF	TGTGCCAGCAGTCCCAGTGTGGAGCAGTACTTC
many	TRBV7-9	NA	TRBJ1-1	CASSLESHRTGRTFF	TGTGCCAGCAGCTTAGAATCCCACCGGACGGGGCGGACTTTCTTT
NA	TRBV25-1	TRBD1	TRBJ1-1	CASSADRVGTEAFF	TGTGCCAGCAGTGCAGACAGGGTGGGCACTGAAGCTTTCTTT
NA	TRBV20-1	NA	TRBJ1-3	CSARDPGRNTIYF	TGCAGTGCTAGAGATCCTGGCAGAAACACCATATATTTT
NA	TRBV2	TRBD1	TRBJ1-5	CASRGDRGRNQPQHF	TGTGCCAGCAGGGGGGACAGGGGCCGAAATCAGCCCCAGCATTTT
NA	TRBV11-2	TRBD2	TRBJ2-1	CASSLSGGGAYNEQFF	TGTGCCAGCAGCTTGAGTGGCGGGGGGGCCTACAATGAGCAGTTCTTC
NA	TRBV6-1	NA	TRBJ1-6	CASMSSYNSPLHF	TGTGCCAGTATGAGCTCCTATAATTCACCCCTCCACTTT
many	TRBV6-2/TRBV6-3	TRBD2	TRBJ2-3	CASSYSLATRTDTQYF	TGTGCCAGCAGTTACTCACTAGCGACGCGCACAGATACGCAGTATTTT
few	TRBV24-1	NA	TRBJ2-1	CATSDWYDEQFF	TGTGCCACCAGTGATTGGTACGATGAGCAGTTCTTC
few	TRBV24-1	NA	TRBJ2-5	CATSKGGPYQETQYF	TGTGCCACCAGTAAGGGCGGACCGTACCAAGAGACCCAGTACTTC
once	TRBV20-1	TRBD1	TRBJ2-7	CSASTDRAYEQYF	TGCAGTGCTAGTACGGACAGGGCCTACGAGCAGTACTTC
NA	TRBV7-9	NA	TRBJ2-7	CASSPRWGTYEQYF	TGTGCCAGCAGCCCTAGATGGGGGACCTACGAGCAGTACTTC
many	TRBV6-1	NA	TRBJ2-5	CASSSQSVYSQETQYF	TGTGCCAGCAGCTCCCAAAGCGTGTACAGCCAAGAGACCCAGTACTTC
few	TRBV20-1	NA	TRBJ2-2	CSASPGPTNTGELFF	TGCAGTGCTAGTCCCGGGCCGACGAACACCGGGGAGCTGTTTTTT
many	TRBV7-9	NA	TRBJ2-3	CASSFQGGTDTQYF	TGTGCCAGCAGCTTTCAGGGAGGCACAGATACGCAGTATTTT
many	TRBV5-1	NA	TRBJ1-2	CASSDQGRVFYGYTF	TGCGCCAGCAGCGATCAGGGGAGGGTATTCTATGGCTACACCTTC
many	TRBV12-3/TRBV12-4	NA	TRBJ1-2	CASSTGTIYGYTF	TGTGCCAGCAGTACCGGGACGATCTATGGCTACACCTTC
NA	TRBV7-2	NA	TRBJ2-7	CASSPMIYEQYF	TGTGCCAGCAGCCCGATGATCTACGAGCAGTACTTC
NA	TRBV2	TRBD2	TRBJ2-1	CASRELAGAGNEQFF	TGTGCCAGCAGAGAATTAGCGGGGGCCGGCAATGAGCAGTTCTTC
NA	TRBV29-1	NA	TRBJ1-1	CSVVRTEAFF	TGCAGCGTTGTACGGACTGAAGCTTTCTTT
NA	TRBV7-9	TRBD2	TRBJ2-3	CASSQRGTSGGTDTQYF	TGTGCCAGCAGCCAACGCGGGACTAGCGGAGGCACAGATACGCAGTATTTT
NA	TRBV2	NA	TRBJ1-6	CASSPSGSPLHF	TGTGCCAGCAGCCCGTCAGGCTCCCCCCTCCACTTT